This is a list of T cell receptor beta chains from one sample in a study of cytomegalovirus exposure and HLA in healthy donors. The method was immunoSEQ multiplex PCR; TCRdb's version includes in-frame clones alone and lacks a portion of them. The data contain 90,000 to 110,000 clones, 86% of them singletons. The sample comprised PBMCs. These receptors came from a woman between 18 and 30 years old in good health and CMV-seropositive. CDR3s include the opening cysteine and the closing phenylalanine or tryptophan. A D gene is named only where the DNA matches it firmly. Clone sizes are given selectively: once, few, many, or a class where the clone is expanded.

>NA|TRBJ1-5|TRBV9|once
TGTGCCAGCAGCGTTGATTCGGGAGATCAGCCCCAGCATTTT
CASSVDSGDQPQHF
>NA|TRBJ1-6|TRBV6-1|once
TGTGCCAGCAGACCCTTATCGGGGGAGAATTCACCCCTCCACTTT
CASRPLSGENSPLHF
>NA|TRBJ1-4|TRBV4-1|NA
TGCGCCAGCAGTCCGGCAACTAATGAAAAACTGTTTTTT
CASSPATNEKLFF
>TRBD2|TRBJ2-1|TRBV5-1|few
TGCGCCAGCAGCTGGGGGACTAGCGGGTCCTACAATGAGCAGTTCTTC
CASSWGTSGSYNEQFF
>TRBD2|TRBJ2-1|TRBV6-1|NA
TGTGCCAGCAGTGAACTGGCGGGAGTCCGGCCCAATGAGCAGTTCTTC
CASSELAGVRPNEQFF
>TRBD1|TRBJ2-2|TRBV29-1|NA
TGCAGCGCCCGGACAGGGGAGGCCGGGGAGCTGTTTTTT
CSARTGEAGELFF
>NA|TRBJ2-3|TRBV27|NA
TGTGCCAGCAGTACCCCGGGGAATCCCTACACAGATACGCAGTATTTT
CASSTPGNPYTDTQYF
>TRBD1|TRBJ1-2|TRBV10-2|NA
TGCGCCAGCTCCTTTACAGGGGGCGCGAGTGGCTACACCTTC
CASSFTGGASGYTF
>TRBD2|TRBJ2-5|TRBV13|NA
TGTGCCAGCAGCTTAGGCGGACTAGCGGGGGAAGGACAAGAGACCCAGTACTTC
CASSLGGLAGEGQETQYF
>NA|TRBJ1-1|TRBV2|once
TGTGCCAGCAGTGAAGCAGGAGGGTATGCCACTGAAGCTTTCTTT
CASSEAGGYATEAFF
>NA|TRBJ1-2|TRBV4-1|NA
TGCGCCAGCAGCCAAGATATGGCCCCCTATGGCTACACCTTC
CASSQDMAPYGYTF
>NA|TRBJ1-2|TRBV4-2|once
TGTGCCAGCAGCCAAGATGGGGGGATTCCTAACTATGGCTACACCTTC
CASSQDGGIPNYGYTF
>TRBD1|TRBJ2-5|TRBV5-8|NA
TGTGCCAGCAGCGGCGGCCTCAGGGGGTGGCAAGAGACCCAGTACTTC
CASSGGLRGWQETQYF
>NA|TRBJ1-6|TRBV4-1|NA
TGCGCCAGCAGCCAACCCGGGACTTTTTCACCCCTCCACTTT
CASSQPGTFSPLHF
>NA|TRBJ1-3|TRBV9|NA
TGTGCCAGCAGCGTCCAACCACGGACTGCTCCCTCTGGAAACACCATATATTTT
CASSVQPRTAPSGNTIYF
>TRBD1|TRBJ1-2|TRBV29-1|NA
TGCAGCGTTGCAGGGGGCCGGGATGGCTACACCTTC
CSVAGGRDGYTF
>TRBD2|TRBJ2-3|TRBV28|NA
TGTGCCAGCAGTTCGGGACTAGCGGGAGGGTATGATACGCAGTATTTT
CASSSGLAGGYDTQYF
>TRBD1|TRBJ2-1|TRBV6-1|NA
TGTGCCAGCAGTGAAACTCGGACAGGGCGCAATGAGCAGTTCTTC
CASSETRTGRNEQFF
>TRBD1|TRBJ2-7|TRBV28|NA
TGTGCCAGCAGTTCCCCCAGACAGGGTAGCCGTTACGAGCAGTACTTC
CASSSPRQGSRYEQYF
>NA|TRBJ2-1|TRBV7-2|NA
TGTGCCAGCAGCTTAGCGACGTCTGGGTCTAGCTTCTACAATGAGCAGTTCTTC
CASSLATSGSSFYNEQFF
>NA|TRBJ2-7|TRBV28|NA
TGTGCCAGCAGTTGGGCCATCTACGAGCAGTACTTC
CASSWAIYEQYF
>TRBD1|TRBJ1-6|TRBV5-5|NA
TGTGCCAGCAGCTCGGGGACAGGGGGCTCACCCCTCCACTTT
CASSSGTGGSPLHF
>TRBD2|TRBJ2-1|TRBV7-9|NA
TGTGCCAGCAGCTCCAACGCCGGGACTAGTTTTTGGGAGCAGTTCTTC
CASSSNAGTSFWEQFF
>NA|TRBJ1-1|TRBV4-1|NA
TGCGCCAGCAGCCAAGGGGCAGAGATGAACACTGAAGCTTTCTTT
CASSQGAEMNTEAFF
>TRBD2|TRBJ2-7|TRBV5-6|NA
TGTGCCAGCAGCTTGGGTCCTAGCGGGCTTAACGAGCAGTACTTC
CASSLGPSGLNEQYF
>NA|TRBJ2-7|TRBV7-7|once
TGTGCCAGCAGCCACGTAACAGGGTCCGAGCAGTACTTC
CASSHVTGSEQYF
>NA|TRBJ1-4|TRBV27|NA
TGTGCCAGCAGCCAACAGGGCCAACTCGAAAAACTGTTTTTT
CASSQQGQLEKLFF
>TRBD2|TRBJ2-4|TRBV28|NA
TGTGCCAGCAGTTTACCGGGCGGGGGGGCGGACATTCAGTACTTC
CASSLPGGGADIQYF
>NA|TRBJ2-7|TRBV7-8|NA
TGTGCCAGCAGCCAGTTAGGGGACACTAGTAACATCGAGCAGTACTTC
CASSQLGDTSNIEQYF
>TRBD2|TRBJ2-3|TRBV29-1|NA
TGCAGCGTGCCGGGAGGGCGTTCGCTCGTTACAGATACGCAGTATTTT
CSVPGGRSLVTDTQYF
>TRBD1|TRBJ1-2|TRBV7-9|NA
TGTGCCAGCAGCCCAACAGGGGCGGGGCTTAACTATGGCTACACCTTC
CASSPTGAGLNYGYTF
>NA|TRBJ1-2|TRBV27|NA
TGTGCCAGCAGTTTGGTTGGGGGGGTCGGCTACACCTTC
CASSLVGGVGYTF
>NA|TRBJ2-3|TRBV5-1|NA
TGCGCCAGCAGCTACAGTGCCTCCAGCACAGATACGCAGTATTTT
CASSYSASSTDTQYF
>NA|TRBJ1-2|TRBV7-2|NA
TGTGCCAGCAGCTTAGCCCCAGGGGAGCATTATGGCTACACCTTC
CASSLAPGEHYGYTF
>NA|TRBJ1-5|TRBV2|NA
TGTGCCAGCAGCGGATGGGTAGGACAGTACCGCAATCAGCCCCAGCATTTT
CASSGWVGQYRNQPQHF
>TRBD1|TRBJ1-5|TRBV6-1|NA
TGTGCCAGCAGTGCACCGGGACAGAATCAGCCCCAGCATTTT
CASSAPGQNQPQHF
>NA|TRBJ1-3|TRBV28|NA
TGTGCCAGCAGTTTGGACAGCCTCTGGGGAAACACCATATATTTT
CASSLDSLWGNTIYF
>NA|TRBJ1-4|TRBV4-1|NA
TGCGCCAGCAGCCGATCAGGGAACCCTAATGAAAAACTGTTTTTT
CASSRSGNPNEKLFF
>TRBD2|TRBJ2-3|TRBV18|NA
TGTGCCAGCTCACCACCACTCCTAGCGGGGGACACCAGGGATACGCAGTATTTT
CASSPPLLAGDTRDTQYF
>NA|TRBJ2-1|TRBV5-1|NA
TGCGCCAGCAGCTTGCGTTCGGGACACTCCTACAATGAGCAGTTCTTC
CASSLRSGHSYNEQFF
>NA|TRBJ1-1|TRBV7-6|once
TGTGCCAGCAGCCCCGCGACCCGAGGGCTCACTGAAGCTTTCTTT
CASSPATRGLTEAFF
>NA|TRBJ2-3|TRBV5-1|NA
TGCGCCAGCAGCAAGGGGACTCGGGGGAACACAGATACGCAGTATTTT
CASSKGTRGNTDTQYF
>TRBD2|TRBJ2-3|TRBV4-1|NA
TGCGCCAGCAGCCAAGTAGCGGGGGGTTCGGATACGCAGTATTTT
CASSQVAGGSDTQYF